What follows are 10 T cell receptor beta chains derived from one specimen sequenced in a study of blood T cell repertoires in COVID-19 (dated by TCRdb to about 2020). The library came from the immunoSEQ multiplex PCR assay. TCRdb retrieved this table from immuneACCESS and kept in-frame rearrangements only. Not all clones are present; in checked studies, unresolved V genes account for under half, and no reason is known for the remainder. The sample records hundreds of thousands of clones, almost 85% of which are singletons. About 5.1% of the sample rests with the top ten. Sequencing input: peripheral blood. Source of these receptors: a man between 50 and 59 years old with COVID-19, enrolled during active disease.

This chain connects TRBV19 to TRBJ1-2, with TRBD1 identical over 8 bases. The CDR3 runs 13 residues. Per germline, CDR1 LNHDA and CDR2 SQIVND (reference sequence). Trimming cost V 5 bases and J 4 bases; bases outside gene matches: 3. The CDR3 nucleotides read TGTGCCAGTAGTGTGACAGGGGCCTATGGCTACACCTTC. This codes for CASSVTGAYGYTF.

CDR3 bases: TGTGCCAGCAGCTTAGGAGGACAGGGGAACACTGAAGCTTTCTTT. It specifies CASSLGGQGNTEAFF. The V and J genes are TRBV7-9 and TRBJ1-1, with TRBD1 matching 8 bases. The CDR3 length is 15 residues. CDR1 and CDR2 from the germline V gene are SEHNR and FQNEAQ (reference sequence). Trimming removed 1 base from V and 1 base from J; junction bases left unmatched: 2. Full variable domain (outside the CDR3, taken from reference TRBV7-9 and TRBJ1-1): DTGVSQNPRHKITKRGQNVTFRCDPISEHNRLYWYRQTLGQGPEFLTYFQNEAQLEKSRLLSDRFSAERPKGSFSTLEIQRTEQGDSAMYLCASSLGGQGNTEAFFGQGTRLTVV.

The chain carries TRBV5-8 and TRBJ2-1; 8 bases fit TRBD2. CDR1 and CDR2 from the germline V gene are SGHTS and YDEGEE. V lost 0 bases to trimming and J lost 5 bases; unmatched junction nucleotides: 4. This CDR3 spans 15 amino acids. This CDR3 is CASSLVGLAHNEQFF. The CDR3 coding sequence is TGTGCCAGCAGCTTGGTAGGACTAGCTCACAATGAGCAGTTCTTC.

The chain couples TRBV4-1 to TRBJ1-6; 7 bases match TRBD1. Germline V lookup: CDR1 MGHRA, CDR2 YSYEKL. This CDR3 has 15 amino acids. The V and J ends lost 5 bases and 6 bases, in that order; junction bases with no gene match: 7. In DNA, the CDR3 is TGCGCCAGCAGCTATACCGGGACAGTTAATTCACCCCTCCACTTT. This sequence encodes CASSYTGTVNSPLHF.

The V and J genes are TRBV27 and TRBJ1-2; 8 bases fit TRBD1. CDR3 size: 17 residues. V shed 2 bases and J 3 bases; nucleotides not matched to a gene: 11. Germline V gene sequence: CDR1 MNHEY, CDR2 SMNVEV (reference sequence). The CDR3 loop reads CASSLIVRRGHYYGYTF. As DNA, the CDR3 is TGTGCCAGCAGTTTAATCGTACGCAGGGGGCATTACTATGGCTACACCTTC.

This chain joins TRBV27 and TRBJ2-1; D is uncertain. Germline CDR1 reads MNHEY; CDR2 reads SMNVEV (reference sequence). V was trimmed by 1 base and J by 3 bases, leaving 7 bases between them. This CDR3 is 14 amino acids long. For the CDR3, the DNA is TGTGCCAGCAGTTTATTTCCCCACTACAATGAGCAGTTCTTC. This encodes CASSLFPHYNEQFF.

This clone was seen only once. J is TRBJ1-2 and V is TRBV6-2 or TRBV6-3, with D unresolved. This CDR3 spans 13 amino acids. Germline V lookup: CDR1 MNHEY, CDR2 SVGEGT. Trimming stripped 2 bases from V and 8 bases from J, with 12 bases between. CDR3 amino acids: CASSYGQHGGYTF. The CDR3 bases are TGTGCCAGCAGTTACGGGCAGCATGGGGGCTACACCTTC.

The chain joins TRBV18 to TRBJ2-7; 15 positions match TRBD2. The germline V gene encodes CDR1 KGHSH and CDR2 LQKENI. There are 19 residues in the CDR3. The ends lost 4 bases at V and 2 bases at J; junction bases unmatched: 12. As DNA, the CDR3 is TGTGCCAGCTCACGCTCTGTCCCGGGACTAGCGGGGGGAACCTACGAGCAGTACTTC. Protein sequence: CASSRSVPGLAGGTYEQYF.

This chain connects TRBV11-3 to TRBJ2-3; no firm D call. CDR1 is SGHNT, CDR2 YENEEA, per germline. Trimming took off 3 bases at V and 0 bases at J, with 10 bases between the two ends. CDR3 size: 15 residues. DNA of the CDR3: TGTGCCAGCAGCTTGGGCAGGTATAGCACAGATACGCAGTATTTT. This encodes CASSLGRYSTDTQYF.

This clone has only one observation. The chain employs TRBV11-2 and TRBJ2-5; possibly TRBD2 for D (5 bases). V lost 5 bases, J lost 5 bases, and 9 bases lay in between. Looked up from germline, CDR1 is SGHAT and CDR2 is FQNNGV. The length of the CDR3 is 12 residues. The CDR3 here is CASSPWEETQYF. CDR3 coding DNA: TGTGCCAGCAGCCCTTGGGAGGAGACCCAGTACTTC.